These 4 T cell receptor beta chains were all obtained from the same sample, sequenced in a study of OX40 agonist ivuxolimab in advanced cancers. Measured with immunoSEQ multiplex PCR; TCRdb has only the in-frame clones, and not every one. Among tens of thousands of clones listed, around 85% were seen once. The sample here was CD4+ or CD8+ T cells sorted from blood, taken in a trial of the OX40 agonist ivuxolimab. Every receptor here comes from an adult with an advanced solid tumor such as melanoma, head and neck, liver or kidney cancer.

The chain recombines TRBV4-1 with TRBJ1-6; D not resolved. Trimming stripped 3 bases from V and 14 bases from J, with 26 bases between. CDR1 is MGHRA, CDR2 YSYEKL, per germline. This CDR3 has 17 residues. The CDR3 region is CASSHLRGPRSVWALHF. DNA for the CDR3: TGCGCCAGCAGCCATCTTCGGGGTCCTCGATCCGTTTGGGCCCTCCACTTT.

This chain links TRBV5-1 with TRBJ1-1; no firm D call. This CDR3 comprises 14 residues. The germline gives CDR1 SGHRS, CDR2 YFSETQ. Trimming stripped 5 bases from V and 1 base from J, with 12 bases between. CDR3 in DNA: TGCGCCAGCAGGCACAGTGGTGGGAACACTGAAGCTTTCTTT. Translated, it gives CASRHSGGNTEAFF. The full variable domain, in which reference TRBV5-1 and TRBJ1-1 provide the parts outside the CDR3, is KAGVTQTPRYLIKTRGQQVTLSCSPISGHRSVSWYQQTPGQGLQFLFEYFSETQRNKGNFPGRFSGRQFSNSRSEMNVSTLELGDSALYLCASRHSGGNTEAFFGQGTRLTVV.

The CDR3 sequence is CASSLAGGANYGYTF. Here the CDR3 DNA reads TGTGCCAGCAGCTTAGCGGGGGGAGCTAACTATGGCTACACCTTC. The gene calls are TRBV7-9 and TRBJ1-2; maybe TRBD1 (5 bases). Germline values: CDR1 SEHNR, CDR2 FQNEAQ (reference sequence). The V gene lost 0 bases and the J gene lost 0 bases, with 8 bases spanning the gap. The CDR3 is 15 amino acids.

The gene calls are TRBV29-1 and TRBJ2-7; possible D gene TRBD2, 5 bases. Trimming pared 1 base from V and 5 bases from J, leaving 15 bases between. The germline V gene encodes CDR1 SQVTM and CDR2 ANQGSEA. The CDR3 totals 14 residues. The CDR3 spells CSVEVRMSGNEQYF. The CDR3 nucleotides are TGCAGCGTTGAAGTAAGGATGTCGGGAAACGAGCAGTACTTC.